Described below is a single T cell receptor beta chain sequence and its context. Its antigen is undetermined. This entry comes from a study of lymphopenia after photon versus proton radiotherapy. Data came from immunoSEQ multiplex PCR; TCRdb stores just in-frame clones and leaves some out. The data hold about 8,000 clones, with 75% to 90% observed a single time. Whole-study results and caveats: Survival link was tested only in deceased patients; proton benefit remains a possibility. A bigger post-nadir fall in TCR diversity correlated inversely with survival time in deceased patients.

This TCR derives from a woman in her 70s with pancreatic cancer. Sample: peripheral blood, taken from a patient treated with photon-based radiotherapy.

For the CDR3, the DNA is TGTGCCTCCTCGGTGGGGCTTAATAACAATGAGCAGTTCTTC. Its protein is CASSVGLNNNEQFF. This chain connects TRBV11-3 to TRBJ2-1; a possible D gene is TRBD1 (5 bases). The CDR3 contains 14 residues. The germline gives CDR1 SGHNT, CDR2 YENEEA. The ends were cut back, 11 bases at V and 5 bases at J, with 19 bases in the middle.